The T cell receptor beta chain described here comes from a study of T cell responses to AZD1222 COVID-19 vaccine. Points from the study as a whole: Repertoire samples came only from after the peak T cell response. Donors were mostly white British, more females; clonal diversity possibly underestimated.

The protocol was immunoSEQ multiplex PCR, while the TCRdb copy is restricted to in-frame clones and leaves out a portion. The data hold some 130,000 clones, with just under 95% observed a single time. CDR1 is LNHDA, CDR2 SQIVND, per germline (reference sequence). The CDR3 spans 16 residues. V gave up 5 bases and J gave up 6 bases; unmatched junction bases: 12. Of note for this clone: The antigen is undetermined.

Second-dose groups at about 4 or about 12 weeks were pooled. The chain couples TRBV19 to TRBJ2-1; 8 bases map to TRBD1. This receptor was identified in an adult who received the AZD1222 COVID-19 vaccine. The sample in question was peripheral blood, obtained 28 days after the second AZD1222 dose. CDR3 protein: CASSPDSTTGVNEQFF. CDR3 nucleotides: TGTGCCAGTAGTCCCGACAGCACGACAGGGGTCAATGAGCAGTTCTTC.